This is a list of T cell receptor beta chains from one sample in a study of blood T cells in healthy people across ages. TCRdb redid the calling of the 5' RACE reads with MiXCR, one entry per CDR3 protein. The sample lists 1.5 million to 2 million distinct CDR3 sequences, 28% occurring once. The sample was blood. These receptors all stem from a woman younger than 45 in good health. CDR3s leave out the opening cysteine and the closing phenylalanine or tryptophan.

CDR3: ASSRYPSESYNEQF
length: 14
J: TRBJ2-1
V: TRBV14

CDR3: ASSEIGQGLNTIY
length: 13
J: TRBJ1-3
V: TRBV6-1

CDR3: ASSYSPDRASPLH
length: 13
J: TRBJ1-6
V: TRBV6-6

CDR3: ASSEWGKVGEQF
length: 12
J: TRBJ2-1
V: TRBV25-1

CDR3: ASSLDRFGGTDTQY
length: 14
J: TRBJ2-3
V: TRBV11-2

CDR3: ASSLEVDRGNEQF
length: 13
J: TRBJ2-1
V: TRBV13

CDR3: ASSGGGQHTDTQY
length: 13
J: TRBJ2-3
V: TRBV5-1

CDR3: ASTLVGGQGQVTGELF
length: 16
J: TRBJ2-2
V: TRBV6-1

CDR3: ASSSLTGQY
length: 9
J: TRBJ2-5
V: TRBV7-9

CDR3: ASSGGTLGTEAF
length: 12
J: TRBJ1-1
V: TRBV5-1

CDR3: SVAGLSYEQY
length: 10
J: TRBJ2-7
V: TRBV29-1

CDR3: ATSSPGTGREKLF
length: 13
J: TRBJ1-4
V: TRBV15

CDR3: ASSPRQGQGETQY
length: 13
J: TRBJ2-5
V: TRBV11-2